The rows below give T cell receptor beta chains drawn from one sample of a study of T-cell memory formation after mild COVID-19. From the 5' RACE reads, TCRdb called clonotypes with MiXCR, one entry per CDR3 protein. The sample consists of around 130,000 distinct CDR3 sequences, about 6% of them appearing once. Material: PBMCs or a T cell subset sorted from them (not recorded which). The receptor set was obtained from an adult woman who had mild COVID-19 (a few samples of this study predate the infection). Cell type and time point are not known. Each CDR3 is given with its conserved first and last residue.

V,J,CDR3
TRBV2,TRBJ1-1,CASTVYTEAFF
TRBV7-9,TRBJ2-7,CASSKWASGSYEQYF
TRBV3-1,TRBJ2-7,CASSQDPDRAGQYF
TRBV9,TRBJ2-3,CASSILQDTQYF
TRBV6-5,TRBJ2-1,CASSYYGIGYNEQFF
TRBV7-9,TRBJ1-3,CASSSNTNSGNTIYF
TRBV21-1,TRBJ2-4,CASSKEKGQGASETWRKNIQYF
TRBV4-3,TRBJ2-3,CASSQERTGPDTQYF
TRBV11-3,TRBJ2-7,CASSFRGLPSYEQYF
TRBV15,TRBJ2-3,CATRSRSSGGPDTQYF
TRBV5-1,TRBJ2-5,CASSSLAGEAETQYF
TRBV11-2,TRBJ2-2,CASRHGGADTGELFF
TRBV6-1,TRBJ2-1,CATQGGESSYNEQFF
TRBV20-1,TRBJ1-5,CSARDPGINQPQHF
TRBV18,TRBJ1-1,CASSPSLGLNTEAFF
TRBV3-1,TRBJ1-2,CASSQDGVIYGYTF
TRBV15,TRBJ1-1,CATSRDRGISQAFF
TRBV12-3/TRBV12-4,TRBJ2-3,CASSFGANNLLLTDTQYF
TRBV7-2,TRBJ2-1,CASSLGGGQGNEQFF
TRBV4-1,TRBJ2-2,CASSHLGRVPGELFF
TRBV12-3/TRBV12-4,TRBJ2-7,CASSSYGRGEAYEQYF
TRBV3-1,TRBJ1-2,CASSQTGTGVSGGYTF
TRBV20-1,TRBJ2-1,CSASPIAEIWVNEQFF
TRBV20-1,TRBJ1-2,CSAKGRMDYGYTF
TRBV10-3,TRBJ2-3,CAIRSGSWSLTDTQYF
TRBV15,TRBJ1-1,CATSRDWEPEAFF
TRBV3-1,TRBJ2-7,CASSQGPDFYEQYF
TRBV4-2,TRBJ2-5,CASSQDLRGGQETQYF
TRBV12-3/TRBV12-4,TRBJ2-5,CASRGAGGRETQYF
TRBV3-1,TRBJ1-2,CASSQRWDRSNYGYTF
TRBV4-3,TRBJ1-1,CASSQDTGVNTEAFF
TRBV12-3/TRBV12-4,TRBJ1-3,CASSGRGLGNTIYF
TRBV7-9,TRBJ1-2,CASSLIGGQGSDYTF
TRBV5-4,TRBJ2-1,CASSLSSGKFNEQFF
TRBV7-3,TRBJ2-3,CASSLSGGFGGDTQYF
TRBV4-3,TRBJ2-1,CASSQATTSGDRRVF
TRBV5-1,TRBJ1-2,CASSTDRGVDGYTF
TRBV18,TRBJ2-3,CASSPSAGNTDTQYF
TRBV5-1,TRBJ2-5,CASSLPAGMGETQYF
TRBV7-3,TRBJ2-5,CASSLKHKETQYF
TRBV6-6,TRBJ1-1,CASSYRKEAFF